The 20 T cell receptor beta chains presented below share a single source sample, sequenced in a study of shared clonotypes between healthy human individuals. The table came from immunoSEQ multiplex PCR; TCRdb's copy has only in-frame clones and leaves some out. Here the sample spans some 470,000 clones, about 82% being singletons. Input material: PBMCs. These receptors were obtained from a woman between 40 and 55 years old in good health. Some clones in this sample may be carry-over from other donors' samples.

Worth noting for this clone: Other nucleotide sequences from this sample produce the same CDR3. The CDR3 is CASSFGGNTIYF. CDR3 nucleotides: TGTGCCAGCAGCTTCGGAGGAAACACCATATATTTT. The rearrangement uses TRBV5-4 and TRBJ1-3; unclear D gene. Trimming removed 2 bases from V and 4 bases from J, with 4 bases in between. Germline values: CDR1 SGHNT, CDR2 YYREEE (reference sequence). This CDR3 has 12 residues. The full variable domain, completed using reference TRBV5-4 and TRBJ1-3, is ETGVTQSPTHLIKTRGQQVTLRCSSQSGHNTVSWYQQALGQGPQFIFQYYREEENGRGNFPPRFSGLQFPNYSSELNVNALELDDSALYLCASSFGGNTIYFGEGSWLTVV.

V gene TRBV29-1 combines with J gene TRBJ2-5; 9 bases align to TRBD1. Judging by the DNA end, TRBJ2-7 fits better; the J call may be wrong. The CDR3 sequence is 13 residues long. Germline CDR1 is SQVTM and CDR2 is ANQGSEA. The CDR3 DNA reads TGCAGCGTGGGACAGGGTAGAGGGAACGAGCAGTACTTC. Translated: CSVGQGRGNEQYF.

CDR3 loop: CASSFGPSRNTGELFF. For the CDR3, the DNA is TGTGCCAGCAGCTTTGGGCCTAGCAGAAACACCGGGGAGCTGTTTTTT. V usage is TRBV5-4 and J usage is TRBJ2-2, with D tentatively TRBD2 (5 bases). Trimming took off 2 bases at V and 2 bases at J, with 13 bases between the two ends. This CDR3 spans 16 amino acids. CDR1 and CDR2 from the germline V gene are SGHNT and YYREEE (reference sequence).

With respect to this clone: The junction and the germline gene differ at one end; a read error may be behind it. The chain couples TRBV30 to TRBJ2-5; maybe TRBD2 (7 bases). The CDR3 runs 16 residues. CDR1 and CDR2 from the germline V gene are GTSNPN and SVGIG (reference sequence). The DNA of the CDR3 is TGTGCCCGGAGCGTAGGGGGGGTAACGGGGCAAGAGACCCAGTACTTC. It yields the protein CARSVGGVTGQETQYF.

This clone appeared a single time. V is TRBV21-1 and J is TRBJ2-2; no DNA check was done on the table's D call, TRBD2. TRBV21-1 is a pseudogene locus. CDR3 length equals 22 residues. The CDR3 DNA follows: TGTGCCAGCAGCTCACCTGTCCCGGGAGGGCCGAATCTATCCGGAAACACCGGGGAGCTGTTTTTT. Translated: CASSSPVPGGPNLSGNTGELFF.

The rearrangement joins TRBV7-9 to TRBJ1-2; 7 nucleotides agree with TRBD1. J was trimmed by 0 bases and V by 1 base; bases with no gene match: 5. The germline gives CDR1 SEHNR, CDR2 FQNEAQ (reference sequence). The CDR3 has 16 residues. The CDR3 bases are TGTGCCAGCAGCTTAGGCGGGACAGCCGCTAACTATGGCTACACCTTC. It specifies CASSLGGTAANYGYTF.

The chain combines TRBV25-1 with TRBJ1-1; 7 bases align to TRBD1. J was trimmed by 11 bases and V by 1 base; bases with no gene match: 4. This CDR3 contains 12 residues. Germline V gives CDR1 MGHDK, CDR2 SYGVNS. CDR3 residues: CASSEWQGDAFF. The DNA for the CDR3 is TGTGCCAGCAGTGAATGGCAGGGGGACGCTTTCTTT.

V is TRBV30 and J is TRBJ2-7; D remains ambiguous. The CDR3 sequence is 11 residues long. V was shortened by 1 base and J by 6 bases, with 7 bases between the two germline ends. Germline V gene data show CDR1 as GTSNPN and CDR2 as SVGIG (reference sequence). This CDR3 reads CAWSAGSEQYF. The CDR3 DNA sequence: TGTGCCTGGAGTGCAGGTTCCGAGCAGTACTTC.

The CDR3 region has the DNA TGTGCCAGCAGTCTCCAAAATCAGGAGGGTGGCTACACCTTC. Protein sequence: CASSLQNQEGGYTF. The chain recombines TRBV28 with TRBJ1-2; no firm D call. V was cut by 5 bases and J by 7 bases, with 17 bases left in between. The CDR3 consists of 14 residues. Looked up from germline, CDR1 is MDHEN and CDR2 is SYDVKM.

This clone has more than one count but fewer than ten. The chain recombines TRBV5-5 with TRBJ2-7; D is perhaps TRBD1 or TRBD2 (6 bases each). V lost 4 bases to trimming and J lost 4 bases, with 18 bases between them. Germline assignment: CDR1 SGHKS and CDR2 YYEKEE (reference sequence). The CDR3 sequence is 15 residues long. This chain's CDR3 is CASSPRGGTPYEQYF. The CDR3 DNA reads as TGTGCCAGCAGCCCTCGAGGGGGGACGCCTTACGAGCAGTACTTC.

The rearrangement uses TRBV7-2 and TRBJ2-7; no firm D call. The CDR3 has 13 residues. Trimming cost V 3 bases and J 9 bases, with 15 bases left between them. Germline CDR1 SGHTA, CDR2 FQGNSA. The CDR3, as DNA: TGTGCCAGCAGCTTCTCTCTGGCAGTCGGGCAGTACTTC. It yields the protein CASSFSLAVGQYF. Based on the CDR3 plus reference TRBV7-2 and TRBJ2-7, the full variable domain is GAGVSQSPSNKVTEKGKDVELRCDPISGHTALYWYRQSLGQGLEFLIYFQGNSAPDKSGLPSDRFSAERTGGSVSTLTIQRTQQEDSAVYLCASSFSLAVGQYFGPGTRLTVT.

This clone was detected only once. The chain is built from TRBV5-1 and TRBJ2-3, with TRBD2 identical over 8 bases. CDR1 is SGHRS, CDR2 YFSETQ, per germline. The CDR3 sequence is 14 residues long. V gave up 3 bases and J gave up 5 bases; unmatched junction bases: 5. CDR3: CASSWSGSGDTQYF. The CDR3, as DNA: TGCGCCAGCAGCTGGAGCGGGAGTGGAGATACGCAGTATTTT.

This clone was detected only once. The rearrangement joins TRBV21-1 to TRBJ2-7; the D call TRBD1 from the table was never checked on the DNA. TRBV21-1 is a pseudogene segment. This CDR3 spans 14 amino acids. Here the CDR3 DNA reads TGTGCCAGCAGCAAAGAAGCAGGGATGTACGAGCAGTACTTC. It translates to CASSKEAGMYEQYF.

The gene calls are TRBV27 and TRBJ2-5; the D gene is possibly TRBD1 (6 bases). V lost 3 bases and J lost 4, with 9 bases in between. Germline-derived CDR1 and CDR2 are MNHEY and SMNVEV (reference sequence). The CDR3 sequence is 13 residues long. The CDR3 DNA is TGTGCCAGCAGTTTTCAGGGGAGAGAGACCCAGTACTTC. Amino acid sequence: CASSFQGRETQYF.

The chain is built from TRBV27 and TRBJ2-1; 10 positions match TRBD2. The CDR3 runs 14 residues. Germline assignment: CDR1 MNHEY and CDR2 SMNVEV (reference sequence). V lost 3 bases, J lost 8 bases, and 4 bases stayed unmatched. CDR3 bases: TGTGCCAGCAGTTTCTCGCTAGCGGGAGATGAGCAGTTCTTC. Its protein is CASSFSLAGDEQFF.

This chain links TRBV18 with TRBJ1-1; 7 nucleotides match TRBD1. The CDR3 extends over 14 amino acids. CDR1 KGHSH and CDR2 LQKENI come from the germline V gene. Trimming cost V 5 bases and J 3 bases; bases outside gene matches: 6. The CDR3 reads CASSETGFDTEAFF. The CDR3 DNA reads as TGTGCCAGCTCAGAGACAGGGTTCGACACTGAAGCTTTCTTT.

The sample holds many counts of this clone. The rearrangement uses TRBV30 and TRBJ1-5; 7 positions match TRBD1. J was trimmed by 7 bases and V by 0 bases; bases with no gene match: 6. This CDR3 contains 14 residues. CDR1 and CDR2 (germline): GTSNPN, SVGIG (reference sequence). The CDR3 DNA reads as TGTGCCTGGAGTGTTAAAGGGGGCAGACAGCCCCAGCATTTT. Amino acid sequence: CAWSVKGGRQPQHF.

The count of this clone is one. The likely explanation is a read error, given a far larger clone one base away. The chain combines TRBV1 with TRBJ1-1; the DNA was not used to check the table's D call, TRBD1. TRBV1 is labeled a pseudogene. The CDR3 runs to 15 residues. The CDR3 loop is CTSSQGDRENTEAFF. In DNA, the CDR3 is TGCACCAGCAGCCAAGGAGACAGGGAGAACACTGAAGCTTTCTTT.

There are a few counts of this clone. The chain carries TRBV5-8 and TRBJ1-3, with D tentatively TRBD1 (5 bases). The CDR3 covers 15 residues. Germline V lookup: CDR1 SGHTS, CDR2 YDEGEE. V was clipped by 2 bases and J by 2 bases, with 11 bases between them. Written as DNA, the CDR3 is TGTGCCAGCAGCTTTCGGGGGACTACTGGAAACACCATATATTTT. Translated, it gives CASSFRGTTGNTIYF.

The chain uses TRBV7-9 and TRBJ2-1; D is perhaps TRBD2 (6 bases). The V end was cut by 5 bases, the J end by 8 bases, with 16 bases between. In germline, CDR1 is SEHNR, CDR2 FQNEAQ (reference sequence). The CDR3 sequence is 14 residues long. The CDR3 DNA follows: TGTGCCAGCAGCCGGCGCGGGACTGGCGATGAGCAGTTCTTC. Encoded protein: CASSRRGTGDEQFF.